A selection of T cell receptor beta chains follows, all from one sample in a study of control samples from healthy donors and cancer patients. The protocol was immunoSEQ multiplex PCR, while the TCRdb copy is restricted to in-frame clones and leaves out a portion. Of about 77,000 clones listed, around 94% are singletons. The sample comprised blood. The receptor source for this set is a woman aged 55-70 years in good health. Each CDR3 is given with its conserved first and last residue. A D gene is named only where the DNA matches it firmly. Expanded clones are given a class, and other clones once, few, many or no size at all.

j_call: TRBJ2-7
cdr3_length: 16
clone_size: NA
d_call: TRBD1
v_call: TRBV28
cdr3_aa: CASSPNRRTGPYEQYF
cdr3_nt: TGTGCCAGCAGTCCCAATCGCAGGACAGGGCCCTACGAGCAGTACTTC

j_call: TRBJ2-3
cdr3_length: 16
clone_size: NA
d_call: TRBD2
v_call: TRBV19
cdr3_aa: CASKERGLAVTDTQYF
cdr3_nt: TGTGCCAGTAAGGAACGGGGACTAGCGGTCACAGATACGCAGTATTTT

j_call: TRBJ1-1
cdr3_length: 14
clone_size: once
d_call: TRBD1
v_call: TRBV4-1
cdr3_aa: CASSPPDRAGEAFF
cdr3_nt: TGCGCCAGCAGCCCCCCCGACAGGGCGGGTGAAGCTTTCTTT

j_call: TRBJ1-5
cdr3_length: 14
clone_size: NA
d_call: NA
v_call: TRBV6-5
cdr3_aa: CASTGQGGDQPQHF
cdr3_nt: TGTGCCAGCACCGGGCAGGGTGGAGATCAGCCCCAGCATTTT

j_call: TRBJ1-2
cdr3_length: 12
clone_size: NA
d_call: NA
v_call: TRBV5-4
cdr3_aa: CASSLYAYGYTF
cdr3_nt: TGTGCCAGCAGCTTGTACGCCTATGGCTACACCTTC

j_call: TRBJ2-7
cdr3_length: 14
clone_size: NA
d_call: TRBD1
v_call: TRBV6-6
cdr3_aa: CASNFGTGTYEQYF
cdr3_nt: TGTGCCAGCAATTTCGGGACAGGGACCTACGAGCAGTACTTC

j_call: TRBJ1-5
cdr3_length: 14
clone_size: NA
d_call: NA
v_call: TRBV11-2
cdr3_aa: CASSLGAVNQPQHF
cdr3_nt: TGTGCCAGCAGCTTAGGTGCAGTCAATCAGCCCCAGCATTTT

j_call: TRBJ2-1
cdr3_length: 14
clone_size: NA
d_call: TRBD1
v_call: TRBV12-5
cdr3_aa: CASGAGGSYNEQFF
cdr3_nt: TGTGCTAGTGGGGCAGGGGGATCCTACAATGAGCAGTTCTTC

j_call: TRBJ1-5
cdr3_length: 13
clone_size: NA
d_call: NA
v_call: TRBV6-5
cdr3_aa: CASTGRVNQPQHF
cdr3_nt: TGTGCCAGCACCGGCAGGGTCAATCAGCCCCAGCATTTT

j_call: TRBJ2-1
cdr3_length: 13
clone_size: NA
d_call: NA
v_call: TRBV12-3/TRBV12-4
cdr3_aa: CASSLEGYNEQFF
cdr3_nt: TGTGCCAGCAGTTTAGAAGGGTACAATGAGCAGTTCTTC

j_call: TRBJ2-2
cdr3_length: 14
clone_size: NA
d_call: NA
v_call: TRBV6-5
cdr3_aa: CASSYSGGTGELFF
cdr3_nt: TGTGCCAGCAGTTACTCCGGGGGAACCGGGGAGCTGTTTTTT

j_call: TRBJ2-5
cdr3_length: 17
clone_size: NA
d_call: NA
v_call: TRBV6-6
cdr3_aa: CASSRTLGGTTQETQYF
cdr3_nt: TGTGCCAGCAGCCGAACCCTAGGCGGAACAACCCAAGAGACCCAGTACTTC

j_call: TRBJ1-5
cdr3_length: 15
clone_size: NA
d_call: TRBD1
v_call: TRBV24-1
cdr3_aa: CATSEPGGAEQPQHF
cdr3_nt: TGTGCCACCAGTGAGCCAGGGGGCGCGGAGCAGCCCCAGCATTTT

j_call: TRBJ1-2
cdr3_length: 14
clone_size: NA
d_call: NA
v_call: TRBV7-3
cdr3_aa: CASSLTPRDYGYTF
cdr3_nt: TGTGCCAGCAGCCTAACCCCCAGGGACTATGGCTACACCTTC

j_call: TRBJ1-1
cdr3_length: 13
clone_size: NA
d_call: NA
v_call: TRBV19
cdr3_aa: CASSWGADTEAFF
cdr3_nt: TGTGCCAGTAGTTGGGGGGCGGACACTGAAGCTTTCTTT

j_call: TRBJ1-2
cdr3_length: 14
clone_size: NA
d_call: NA
v_call: TRBV6-5
cdr3_aa: CASSLDTANYGYTF
cdr3_nt: TGTGCCAGCAGTCTCGACACAGCTAACTATGGCTACACCTTC

j_call: TRBJ2-3
cdr3_length: 14
clone_size: NA
d_call: NA
v_call: TRBV11-1
cdr3_aa: CASSQGGATDTQYF
cdr3_nt: TGTGCCAGCAGCCAAGGTGGCGCCACAGATACGCAGTATTTT

j_call: TRBJ2-7
cdr3_length: 19
clone_size: NA
d_call: TRBD2
v_call: TRBV3-1/TRBV3-2
cdr3_aa: CASSQPRTSGTSRDYEQYF
cdr3_nt: TGTGCCAGCAGCCAACCCCGGACTAGCGGGACCTCGCGGGACTACGAGCAGTACTTC

j_call: TRBJ2-7
cdr3_length: 14
clone_size: NA
d_call: NA
v_call: TRBV19
cdr3_aa: CASSMNYETYEQYF
cdr3_nt: TGTGCCAGTAGTATGAACTACGAGACCTACGAGCAGTACTTC

j_call: TRBJ1-5
cdr3_length: 15
clone_size: once
d_call: NA
v_call: TRBV24-1
cdr3_aa: CATSEAGIDNQPQHF
cdr3_nt: TGTGCCACCAGTGAAGCAGGGATTGACAATCAGCCCCAGCATTTT

j_call: TRBJ2-3
cdr3_length: 17
clone_size: NA
d_call: TRBD2
v_call: TRBV7-9
cdr3_aa: CASSPGTSGRWADTQYF
cdr3_nt: TGTGCCAGCAGCCCCGGGACTAGCGGGAGATGGGCAGATACGCAGTATTTT

j_call: TRBJ2-5
cdr3_length: 14
clone_size: NA
d_call: TRBD2
v_call: TRBV7-2
cdr3_aa: CASSLLAGGETQYF
cdr3_nt: TGTGCCAGCAGCTTACTAGCGGGAGGGGAGACCCAGTACTTC

j_call: TRBJ1-2
cdr3_length: 12
clone_size: NA
d_call: TRBD1
v_call: TRBV28
cdr3_aa: CASDQGAGGYTF
cdr3_nt: TGTGCCAGCGATCAGGGGGCTGGCGGCTACACCTTC

j_call: TRBJ1-2
cdr3_length: 15
clone_size: NA
d_call: TRBD1
v_call: TRBV19
cdr3_aa: CASRYRGQANYGYTF
cdr3_nt: TGTGCCAGTCGATACCGAGGACAGGCTAACTATGGCTACACCTTC

j_call: TRBJ1-5
cdr3_length: 13
clone_size: NA
d_call: NA
v_call: TRBV6-5
cdr3_aa: CASRGARGQPQHF
cdr3_nt: TGTGCCAGCAGAGGGGCTCGGGGGCAGCCCCAGCATTTT

j_call: TRBJ1-1
cdr3_length: 13
clone_size: once
d_call: TRBD1
v_call: TRBV28
cdr3_aa: CASSLSTGIEAFF
cdr3_nt: TGTGCCAGCAGTTTATCGACAGGGATTGAAGCTTTCTTT

j_call: TRBJ1-1
cdr3_length: 14
clone_size: NA
d_call: NA
v_call: TRBV6-5
cdr3_aa: CASSYSGVNTEAFF
cdr3_nt: TGTGCCAGCAGTTACTCGGGGGTGAACACTGAAGCTTTCTTT

j_call: TRBJ1-5
cdr3_length: 13
clone_size: NA
d_call: NA
v_call: TRBV12-3/TRBV12-4
cdr3_aa: CASRAAGNQPQHF
cdr3_nt: TGTGCCAGCAGGGCGGCCGGGAATCAGCCCCAGCATTTT

j_call: TRBJ1-4
cdr3_length: 16
clone_size: NA
d_call: NA
v_call: TRBV15
cdr3_aa: CATSSGTAATNEKLFF
cdr3_nt: TGTGCCACCAGCAGTGGGACGGCTGCAACTAATGAAAAACTGTTTTTT

j_call: TRBJ2-1
cdr3_length: 11
clone_size: NA
d_call: NA
v_call: TRBV7-2
cdr3_aa: CASSLFSEQFF
cdr3_nt: TGTGCCAGCAGCTTATTTAGCGAGCAGTTCTTC

j_call: TRBJ1-2
cdr3_length: 13
clone_size: NA
d_call: NA
v_call: TRBV5-4
cdr3_aa: CASSTTGNYGYTF
cdr3_nt: TGTGCCAGCAGCACCACAGGGAACTATGGCTACACCTTC

j_call: TRBJ2-3
cdr3_length: 16
clone_size: NA
d_call: TRBD2
v_call: TRBV24-1
cdr3_aa: CATSDFVAGRTDTQYF
cdr3_nt: TGTGCCACCAGTGATTTTGTAGCGGGACGTACAGATACGCAGTATTTT

j_call: TRBJ2-7
cdr3_length: 17
clone_size: NA
d_call: TRBD1
v_call: TRBV2
cdr3_aa: CASSEALHAGGSNEQYF
cdr3_nt: TGTGCCAGCAGTGAAGCGCTTCACGCAGGGGGCTCAAACGAGCAGTACTTC

j_call: TRBJ1-2
cdr3_length: 14
clone_size: NA
d_call: TRBD1
v_call: TRBV29-1
cdr3_aa: CSVYQGGRGPGYTF
cdr3_nt: TGCAGCGTTTATCAGGGGGGCAGGGGGCCTGGCTACACCTTC

j_call: TRBJ1-5
cdr3_length: 14
clone_size: NA
d_call: NA
v_call: TRBV2
cdr3_aa: CASTESDSHQPQHF
cdr3_nt: TGTGCCAGCACGGAATCGGATTCCCATCAGCCCCAGCATTTT

j_call: TRBJ1-1
cdr3_length: 13
clone_size: NA
d_call: NA
v_call: TRBV28
cdr3_aa: CASSPYLATEAFF
cdr3_nt: TGTGCCAGCAGCCCTTATCTAGCCACTGAAGCTTTCTTT

j_call: TRBJ2-5
cdr3_length: 12
clone_size: NA
d_call: NA
v_call: TRBV28
cdr3_aa: CASSSGKETQYF
cdr3_nt: TGTGCCAGCAGTTCAGGGAAAGAGACCCAGTACTTC